This TCR beta chain derives from a study of preoperative IRX-2 immunotherapy in early breast cancer. The CDR3 is 15 residues long. Germline trimming cut 3 bases from V and 5 bases from J; bases unmatched to any gene: 5. CDR1 and CDR2 (germline): SGHTA, FQGNSA. The treatment denotes: preoperative locoregional IRX-2 cytokine immunotherapy. Samples came from a phase Ib trial of preoperative locoregional IRX-2 cytokine immunotherapy. Generated by immunoSEQ multiplex PCR, the TCRdb table keeps only in-frame clones and is missing some. The table lists about 43,000 clones, less than 95% of them singletons. The source of this sequence is a human donor with breast cancer. This rearrangement joins TRBV7-2 to TRBJ1-5, with 9 bases matching TRBD1. The specimen was tumor tissue, collected after IRX-2 immunotherapy. CDR3: CASSFGQGRYQPQHF. The CDR3, as DNA: TGTGCCAGCAGCTTTGGACAGGGGAGATATCAGCCCCAGCATTTT.